This T cell receptor (beta chain) emerged from a study of monozygotic twins with inflammatory bowel disease. A remark on this clonotype: As yet, its antigen is unknown.

The length of the CDR3 is 15 residues. Germline CDR1 and CDR2: SGHTA and FQGNSA. Study-level points and caveats: Other individuals had fewer clonotypes in common with IBD patients than with healthy twins, especially with disease activity. Repertoire similarity did not separate concordant from discordant twins, possibly from limited power.

Nested PCRs of approximately 16 and 9 cycles, two in total, were run on TCRalpha and TCRbeta cDNA. TCRdb derives one entry per CDR3 protein from the 5' RACE reads, leaving out DNA. This table holds about 450,000 distinct CDR3 sequences. The sequenced material came from blood. This TCR was sampled from a human donor with ulcerative colitis or Crohn's disease, or a healthy co-twin of an affected twin (not recorded which). This chain connects TRBV7-2 to TRBJ2-3. CDR3 loop: CASSSREPRADTQYF.